The sequence of this TCR beta chain was determined in a study of T cell responses to AZD1222 COVID-19 vaccine. Of note for this clone: Antigen unknown.

Using immunoSEQ multiplex PCR, the repertoire was profiled, and TCRdb retains in-frame clones only, with some absent. The sample lists about 120,000 clones, approximately 85% occurring once. General study findings and limits: After two AZD1222 doses, spike-specific TCR breadth and depth rose versus day 0. The repertoires were collected only after the peak T cell response.

V lost 6 bases to trimming and J lost 6 bases; unmatched junction nucleotides: 5. Looked up from germline, CDR1 is SGHTA and CDR2 is FQGNSA. This CDR3 contains 13 residues. This specimen was peripheral blood, taken on day 0 of MenACWY control vaccination. The source is an adult in good health. This chain links TRBV7-2 with TRBJ2-4; 7 bases map to TRBD1. The CDR3 coding sequence is TGTGCCAGCAGACCGGGACAGAGAAACATTCAGTACTTC. It codes for CASRPGQRNIQYF.